This T cell receptor (beta chain) was sequenced for a study of OX40 agonist ivuxolimab in advanced cancers. Findings and limits, study-wide: Low clonal expansion, among the lowest seen, marked partial responders at 0.1-3.0 mg/kg.

Concerning this clone itself: Its antigen remains unidentified.

Sequencing was performed with immunoSEQ multiplex PCR; in TCRdb, only in-frame clones are kept and a portion is missing. The data show around 60,000 clones, around 84% seen once. Systemic immunosuppression or autoimmune disease history was grounds to exclude patients. CDR1 and CDR2 from the germline V gene are SGHRS and YFSETQ. V was pared by 0 bases and J by 4 bases, with 7 bases between. The CDR3 has 13 residues. The receptor's source is an adult with an advanced solid tumor such as melanoma, head and neck, liver or kidney cancer. The chain links TRBV5-1 to TRBJ1-1; D remains unclear. Here the sequenced sample was CD4+ or CD8+ T cells sorted from blood, taken in a trial of the OX40 agonist ivuxolimab. The CDR3 DNA sequence: TGCGCCAGCAGCTTGGGAGGATCCACTGAAGCTTTCTTT. This sequence encodes CASSLGGSTEAFF.